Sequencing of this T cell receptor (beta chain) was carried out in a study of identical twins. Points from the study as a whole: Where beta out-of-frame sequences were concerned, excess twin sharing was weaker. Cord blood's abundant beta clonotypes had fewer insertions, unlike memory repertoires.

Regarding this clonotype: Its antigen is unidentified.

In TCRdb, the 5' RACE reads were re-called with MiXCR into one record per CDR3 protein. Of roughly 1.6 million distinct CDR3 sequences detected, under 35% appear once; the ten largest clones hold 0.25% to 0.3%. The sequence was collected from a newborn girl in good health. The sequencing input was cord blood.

The CDR3: CSARDEGQTLSYEQYF. Written as DNA, the CDR3 is TGCAGTGCTAGAGATGAGGGACAGACCCTCTCCTACGAGCAGTACTTC. The chain couples TRBV20-1 to TRBJ2-7; 7 nucleotides agree with TRBD1. J lost 0 bases, V lost 0 bases, and 8 bases had no gene match. The CDR3 sequence is 16 residues long. Germline CDR1 DFQATT, CDR2 SNEGSKA (reference sequence).